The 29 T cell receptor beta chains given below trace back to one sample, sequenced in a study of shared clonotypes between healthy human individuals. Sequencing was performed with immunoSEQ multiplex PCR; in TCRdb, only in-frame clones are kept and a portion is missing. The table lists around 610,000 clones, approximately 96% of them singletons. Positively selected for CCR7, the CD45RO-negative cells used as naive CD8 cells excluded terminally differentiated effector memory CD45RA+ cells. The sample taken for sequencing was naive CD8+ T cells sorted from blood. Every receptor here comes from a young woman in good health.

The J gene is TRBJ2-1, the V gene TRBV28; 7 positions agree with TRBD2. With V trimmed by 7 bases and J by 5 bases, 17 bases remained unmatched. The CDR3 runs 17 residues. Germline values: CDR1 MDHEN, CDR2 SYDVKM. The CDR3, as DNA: TGTGCCAGCAAAGGGGAGCTGGGGGGAGGGGTTCACAATGAGCAGTTCTTC. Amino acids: CASKGELGGGVHNEQFF. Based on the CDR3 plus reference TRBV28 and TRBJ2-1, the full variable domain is DVKVTQSSRYLVKRTGEKVFLECVQDMDHENMFWYRQDPGLGLRLIYFSYDVKMKEKGDIPEGYSVSREKKERFSLILESASTNQTSMYLCASKGELGGGVHNEQFFGPGTRLTVL.

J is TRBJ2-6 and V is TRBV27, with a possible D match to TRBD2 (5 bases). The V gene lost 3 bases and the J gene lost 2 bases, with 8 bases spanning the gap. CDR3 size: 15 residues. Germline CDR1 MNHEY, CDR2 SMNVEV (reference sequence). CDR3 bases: TGTGCCAGCAGTTTCCCCGGGGCTGGGGCCAACGTCCTGACTTTC. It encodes CASSFPGAGANVLTF.

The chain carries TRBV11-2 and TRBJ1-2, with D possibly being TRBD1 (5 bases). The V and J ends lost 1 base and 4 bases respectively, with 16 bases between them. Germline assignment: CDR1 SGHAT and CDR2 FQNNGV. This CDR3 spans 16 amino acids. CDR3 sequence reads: CASSLVLGDAGYGYTF. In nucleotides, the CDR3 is TGTGCCAGCAGCTTAGTTTTAGGGGACGCTGGCTATGGCTACACCTTC.

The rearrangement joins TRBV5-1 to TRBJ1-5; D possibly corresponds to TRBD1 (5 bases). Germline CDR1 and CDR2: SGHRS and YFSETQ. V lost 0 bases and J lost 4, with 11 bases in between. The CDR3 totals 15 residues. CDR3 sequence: CASSLAEGPNQPQHF. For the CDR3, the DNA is TGCGCCAGCAGCTTGGCCGAGGGGCCGAATCAGCCCCAGCATTTT. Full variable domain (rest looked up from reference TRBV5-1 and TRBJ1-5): KAGVTQTPRYLIKTRGQQVTLSCSPISGHRSVSWYQQTPGQGLQFLFEYFSETQRNKGNFPGRFSGRQFSNSRSEMNVSTLELGDSALYLCASSLAEGPNQPQHFGDGTRLSIL.

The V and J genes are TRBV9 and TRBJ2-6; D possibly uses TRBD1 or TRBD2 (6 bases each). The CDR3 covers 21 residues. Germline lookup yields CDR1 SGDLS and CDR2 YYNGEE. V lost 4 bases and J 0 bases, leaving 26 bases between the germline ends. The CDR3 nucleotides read TGTGCCAGCAGCCTCCCGGGGGCCGCCGGTGCCTTTAGCTCTGGGGCCAACGTCCTGACTTTC. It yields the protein CASSLPGAAGAFSSGANVLTF.

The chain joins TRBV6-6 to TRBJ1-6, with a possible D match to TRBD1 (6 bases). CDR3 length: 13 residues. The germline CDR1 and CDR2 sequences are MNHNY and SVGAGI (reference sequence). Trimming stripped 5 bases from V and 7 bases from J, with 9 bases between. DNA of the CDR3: TGTGCCAGCAGTGGGACATTAAATTCACCCCTCCACTTT. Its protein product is CASSGTLNSPLHF.

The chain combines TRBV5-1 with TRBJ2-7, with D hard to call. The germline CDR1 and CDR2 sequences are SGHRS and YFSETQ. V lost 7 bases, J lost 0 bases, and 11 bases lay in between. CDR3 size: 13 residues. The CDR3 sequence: CASANRASYEQYF. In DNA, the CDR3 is TGCGCCAGCGCCAATCGGGCCTCCTACGAGCAGTACTTC.

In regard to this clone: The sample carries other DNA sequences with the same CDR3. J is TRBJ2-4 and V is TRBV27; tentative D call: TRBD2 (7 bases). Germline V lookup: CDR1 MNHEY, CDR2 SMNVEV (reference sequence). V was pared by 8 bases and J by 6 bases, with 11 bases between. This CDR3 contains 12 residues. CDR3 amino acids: CASGLGGNIQYF. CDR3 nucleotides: TGTGCCAGCGGACTAGGGGGAAACATTCAGTACTTC.

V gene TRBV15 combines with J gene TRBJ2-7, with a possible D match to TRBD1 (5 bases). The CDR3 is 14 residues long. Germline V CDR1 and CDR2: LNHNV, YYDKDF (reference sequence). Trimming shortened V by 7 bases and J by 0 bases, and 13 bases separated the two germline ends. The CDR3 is CATKATVDSYEQYF. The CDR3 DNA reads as TGTGCCACCAAAGCGACAGTTGACTCCTACGAGCAGTACTTC.

The CDR3 loop is CASSESLDSLTETQYF. The CDR3 nucleotides read TGCGCCAGCAGTGAGTCGTTGGACAGCCTTACGGAGACCCAGTACTTC. The genes are TRBV10-2 and TRBJ2-5, with D tentatively TRBD1 (6 bases). V lost 0 bases, J lost 5 bases, and 16 bases lay in between. This CDR3 is 16 amino acids long. The germline V gene has CDR1 WSHSY and CDR2 SAAADI.

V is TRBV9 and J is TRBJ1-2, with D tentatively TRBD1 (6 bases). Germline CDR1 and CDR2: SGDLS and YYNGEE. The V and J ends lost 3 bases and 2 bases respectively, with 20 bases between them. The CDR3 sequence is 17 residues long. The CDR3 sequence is CASSGWEQGLQNYGYTF. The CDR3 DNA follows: TGTGCCAGCAGCGGGTGGGAACAGGGCTTACAAAACTATGGCTACACCTTC.

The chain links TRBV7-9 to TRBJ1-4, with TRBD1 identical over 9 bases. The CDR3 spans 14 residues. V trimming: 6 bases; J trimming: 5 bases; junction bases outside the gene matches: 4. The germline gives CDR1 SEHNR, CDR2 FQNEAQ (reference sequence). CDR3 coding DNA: TGTGCCAGCAGTACCGGGACAGGGAATGAAAAACTGTTTTTT. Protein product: CASSTGTGNEKLFF.

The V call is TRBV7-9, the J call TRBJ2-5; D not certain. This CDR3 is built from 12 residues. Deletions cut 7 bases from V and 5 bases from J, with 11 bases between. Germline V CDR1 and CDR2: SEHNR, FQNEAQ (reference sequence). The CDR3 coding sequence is TGTGCCAGCACCGTACTGGGGGAGACCCAGTACTTC. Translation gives CASTVLGETQYF.

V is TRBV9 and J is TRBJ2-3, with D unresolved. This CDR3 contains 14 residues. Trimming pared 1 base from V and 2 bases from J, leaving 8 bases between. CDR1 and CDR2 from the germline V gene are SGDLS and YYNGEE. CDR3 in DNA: TGTGCCAGCAGCGTACCCGGAGCCACAGATACGCAGTATTTT. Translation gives CASSVPGATDTQYF.

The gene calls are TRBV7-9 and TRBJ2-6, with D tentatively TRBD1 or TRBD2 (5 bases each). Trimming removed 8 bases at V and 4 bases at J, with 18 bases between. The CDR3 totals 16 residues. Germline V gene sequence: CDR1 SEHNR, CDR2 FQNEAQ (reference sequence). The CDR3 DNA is TGTGCCAGCTGCCCCAGAGGGGCTCTGGGGGCCAACGTCCTGACTTTC. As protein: CASCPRGALGANVLTF.

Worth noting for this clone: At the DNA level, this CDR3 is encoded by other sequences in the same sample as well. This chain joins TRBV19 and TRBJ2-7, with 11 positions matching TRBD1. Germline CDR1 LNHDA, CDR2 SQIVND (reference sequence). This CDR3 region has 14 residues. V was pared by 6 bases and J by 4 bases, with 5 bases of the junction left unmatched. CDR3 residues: CASSPGTGGYEQYF. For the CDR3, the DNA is TGTGCCAGTAGCCCCGGGACAGGGGGGTACGAGCAGTACTTC.

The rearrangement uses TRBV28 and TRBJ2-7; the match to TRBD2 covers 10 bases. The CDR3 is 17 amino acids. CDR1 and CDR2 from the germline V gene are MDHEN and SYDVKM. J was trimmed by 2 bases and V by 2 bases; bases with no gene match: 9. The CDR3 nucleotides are TGTGCCAGCAGTTTACCAACCCCGGGACTAGCGACCTACGAGCAGTACTTC. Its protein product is CASSLPTPGLATYEQYF.

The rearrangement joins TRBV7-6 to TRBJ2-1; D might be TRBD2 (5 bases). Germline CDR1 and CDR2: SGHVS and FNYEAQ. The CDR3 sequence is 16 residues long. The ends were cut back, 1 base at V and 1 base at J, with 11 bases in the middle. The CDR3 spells CASSLGPLGSYNEQFF. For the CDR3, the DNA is TGTGCCAGCAGCTTAGGGCCACTAGGGTCCTACAATGAGCAGTTCTTC.

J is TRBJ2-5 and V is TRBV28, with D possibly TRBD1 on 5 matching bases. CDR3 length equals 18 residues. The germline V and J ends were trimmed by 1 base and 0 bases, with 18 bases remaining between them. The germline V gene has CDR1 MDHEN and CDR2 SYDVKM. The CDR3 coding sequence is TGTGCCAGCAGTTTATCCCGAGCACTGACAGAATACCAAGAGACCCAGTACTTC. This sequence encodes CASSLSRALTEYQETQYF. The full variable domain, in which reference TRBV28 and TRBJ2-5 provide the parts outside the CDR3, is DVKVTQSSRYLVKRTGEKVFLECVQDMDHENMFWYRQDPGLGLRLIYFSYDVKMKEKGDIPEGYSVSREKKERFSLILESASTNQTSMYLCASSLSRALTEYQETQYFGPGTRLLVL.

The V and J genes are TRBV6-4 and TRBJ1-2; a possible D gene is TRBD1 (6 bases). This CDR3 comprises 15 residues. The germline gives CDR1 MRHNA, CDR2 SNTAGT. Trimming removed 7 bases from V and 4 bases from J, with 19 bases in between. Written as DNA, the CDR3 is TGTGCCAGCACCTTCAAGGACAGCATTCTCTATGGCTACACCTTC. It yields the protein CASTFKDSILYGYTF.

The CDR3 sequence is CASSWGETYEQYF. CDR3 DNA sequence: TGTGCCAGCAGTTGGGGAGAGACCTACGAGCAGTACTTC. This chain connects TRBV27 to TRBJ2-7, with D perhaps matching TRBD2 (5 bases). Per the germline V gene, CDR1 is MNHEY and CDR2 is SMNVEV (reference sequence). The CDR3 runs 13 residues. The V and J ends lost 4 bases and 2 bases respectively, with 9 bases between them.

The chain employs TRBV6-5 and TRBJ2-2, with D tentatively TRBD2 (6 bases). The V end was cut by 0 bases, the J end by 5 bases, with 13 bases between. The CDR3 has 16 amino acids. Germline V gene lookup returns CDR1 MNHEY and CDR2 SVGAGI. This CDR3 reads CASSYSTGELTGELFF. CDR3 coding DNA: TGTGCCAGCAGTTACTCGACGGGGGAACTAACCGGGGAGCTGTTTTTT.

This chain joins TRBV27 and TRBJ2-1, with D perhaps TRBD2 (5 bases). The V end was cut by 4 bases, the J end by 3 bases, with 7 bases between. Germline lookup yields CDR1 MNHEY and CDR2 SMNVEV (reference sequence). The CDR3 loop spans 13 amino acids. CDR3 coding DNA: TGTGCCAGCAGTTCAGCGGTCTACAATGAGCAGTTCTTC. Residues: CASSSAVYNEQFF.

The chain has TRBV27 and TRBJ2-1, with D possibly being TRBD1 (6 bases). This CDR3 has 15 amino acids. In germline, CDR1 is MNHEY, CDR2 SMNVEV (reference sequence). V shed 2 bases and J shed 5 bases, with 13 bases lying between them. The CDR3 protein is CASSLRTVYHNEQFF. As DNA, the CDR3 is TGTGCCAGCAGTTTAAGGACAGTTTATCACAATGAGCAGTTCTTC.

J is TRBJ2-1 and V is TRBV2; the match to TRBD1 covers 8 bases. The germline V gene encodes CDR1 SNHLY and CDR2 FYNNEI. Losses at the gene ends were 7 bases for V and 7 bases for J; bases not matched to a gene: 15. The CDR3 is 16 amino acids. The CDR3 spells CASTPRRQGAGNEQFF. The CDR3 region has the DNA TGTGCCAGCACTCCTAGGAGGCAGGGGGCTGGAAATGAGCAGTTCTTC.

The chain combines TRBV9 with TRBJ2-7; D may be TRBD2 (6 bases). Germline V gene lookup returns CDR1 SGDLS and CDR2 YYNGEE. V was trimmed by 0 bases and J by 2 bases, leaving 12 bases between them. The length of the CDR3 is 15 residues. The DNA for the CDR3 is TGTGCCAGCAGCGTAGGTTACGGGAGTCCCTACGAGCAGTACTTC. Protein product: CASSVGYGSPYEQYF.

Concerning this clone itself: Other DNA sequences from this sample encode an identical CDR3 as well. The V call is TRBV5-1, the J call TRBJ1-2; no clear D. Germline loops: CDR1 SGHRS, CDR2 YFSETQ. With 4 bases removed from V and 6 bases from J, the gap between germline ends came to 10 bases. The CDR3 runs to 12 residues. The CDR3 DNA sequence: TGCGCCAGCAGCCTCTCTCCTGATGGCTACACCTTC. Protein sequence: CASSLSPDGYTF.

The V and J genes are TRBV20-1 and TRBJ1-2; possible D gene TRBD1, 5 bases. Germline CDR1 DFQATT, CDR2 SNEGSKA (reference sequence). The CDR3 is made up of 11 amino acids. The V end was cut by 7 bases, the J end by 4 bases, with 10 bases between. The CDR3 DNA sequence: TGCAGTGAGGGGACCGTCTATGGCTACACCTTC. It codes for CSEGTVYGYTF.

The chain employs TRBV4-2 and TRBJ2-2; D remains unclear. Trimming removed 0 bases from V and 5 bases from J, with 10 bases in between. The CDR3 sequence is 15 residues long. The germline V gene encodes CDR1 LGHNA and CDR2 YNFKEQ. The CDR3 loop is CASSQENGDTGELFF. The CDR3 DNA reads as TGTGCCAGCAGCCAAGAGAATGGGGATACCGGGGAGCTGTTTTTT.